This entry concerns a single T cell receptor (beta chain). Its binding antigen is unknown. Base qualities were left out, and no much larger clone turns up one base away. V gives up 0 bases and J gives up 4 bases, and the segment between their germline ends measures 9 bases. Its CDR3 holds 14 amino acids, cysteine through phenylalanine. Only the CDR3 DNA stays, 42 bases, in frame from base 1. Taken from the germline V gene, the CDR1 and CDR2 loops are SGHTA and FQGTGA. Whole blood was collected in K2EDTA tubes by collaborating institutions according to the institutions' own protocols. For TCRbeta analysis, collaborators shipped samples in one of three forms: frozen whole blood, isolated PBMCs, or DNA extracted from either of those sample types. The sample belongs to a study of blood T cell repertoires in COVID-19 (dated by TCRdb to 2018 to 2021). Context from the whole study: The collaborator samples originated in the United States, Italy and Spain and spanned the acute and convalescent phases of COVID-19. A de-identified subject ID, COVID-19 status, age in years and sex were almost always included in the sample metadata. The samples were drawn from the first 160 participants of the ongoing ImmuneRACE study and from 950 to 1,500 subjects provided by 6 global collaborators. Deeply sampled blood TCRbeta repertoires from subjects exposed to, actively infected with, or recovered from COVID-19 were included in the dataset. HLA class I and class II types, where available, came from metadata supplied by the sample provider rather than from assay-based typing. The material from the prospective study consisted of cDNA or gDNA derived from T cells, B-cell-depleted T cells, or PBMCs. The repertoires were released in a freely available public database meant as a resource for research on the immune response to SARS-CoV-2. The paper as a whole reports these results and caveats: How much clinical and demographic metadata was included differed by source and by participant, and the metadata was provided uncurated.

TCRbeta CDR3 regions were amplified from genomic DNA using the immunoSEQ Assay, a bias-controlled multiplex PCR. In the original analysis: The number of nucleated cells in each sample was estimated by amplification of reference gene primers within the assay. Sequence reads were collapsed and filtered to measure the absolute abundance of every unique TCRbeta CDR3 rearrangement. For each sample, productive Simpson clonality was calculated as the square root of Simpson's diversity index over productive rearrangements. TCRdb re-hosts the immuneACCESS table, in-frame sequences only. Its copies lack some clones; in the studies checked, an unresolved V gene accounts for under half of them, and the cause for the rest is not known. The DNA gave D and trimming, while V, J and clone size come from that table. The sample profile shows 100,000 to 150,000 clones; approximately 84% of them were found once. More than 1.3% of the sample belongs to the ten largest clones.

The source material was peripheral blood. This clonotype was sampled from a man aged 55 to 70 with acute or convalescent COVID-19. Recombination joined TRBV7-3 with TRBJ1-2; a tentative D match to TRBD1 spans 6 bases. The sequenced DNA is TGTGCCAGCAGCTTAACAGAACAGGGCTATGGCTACACCTTC. Its coded protein is CASSLTEQGYGYTF.